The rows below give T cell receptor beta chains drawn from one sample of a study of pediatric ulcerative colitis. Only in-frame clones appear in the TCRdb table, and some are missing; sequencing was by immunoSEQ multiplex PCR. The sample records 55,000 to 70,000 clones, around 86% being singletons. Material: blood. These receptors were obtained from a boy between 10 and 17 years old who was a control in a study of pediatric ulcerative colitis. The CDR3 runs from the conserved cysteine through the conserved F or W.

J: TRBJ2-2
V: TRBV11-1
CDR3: CASSLVLTGDPSHTGELFF

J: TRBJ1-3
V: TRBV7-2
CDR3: CASSIYPPWDGSAGNTIYF

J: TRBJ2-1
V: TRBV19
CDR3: CASTIGLADNNEQFF

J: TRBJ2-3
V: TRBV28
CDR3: CASSPGASGTDTQYF

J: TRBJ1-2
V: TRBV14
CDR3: CASSQFKLRGPNYGYTF

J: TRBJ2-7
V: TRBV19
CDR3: CASSIPRPPYEQYF

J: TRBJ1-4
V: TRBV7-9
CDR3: CASSLLQGGEKLFF

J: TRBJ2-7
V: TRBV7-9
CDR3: CASSLGGGRESDEQYF

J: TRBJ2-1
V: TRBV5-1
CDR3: CASSLGPRLADEQFF

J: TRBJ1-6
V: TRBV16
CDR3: CASSQSADSNSPLHF

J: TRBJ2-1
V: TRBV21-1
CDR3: CASRKRGPSYNEQFF

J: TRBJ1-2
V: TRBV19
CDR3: CASSIDANYGYTF

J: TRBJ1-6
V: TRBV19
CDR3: CASSMGTEGSPLHF

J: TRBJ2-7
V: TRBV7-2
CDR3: CASSLPSGGASYEQYF

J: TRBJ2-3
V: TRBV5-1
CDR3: CASSLAVLVGHQTTDTQYF

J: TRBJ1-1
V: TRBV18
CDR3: CASSPNQGGTEAFF

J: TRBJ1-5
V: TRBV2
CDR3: CASSGQGLRSNQPQHF

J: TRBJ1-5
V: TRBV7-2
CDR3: CASSLGSRSNQPQHF

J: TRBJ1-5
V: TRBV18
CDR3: CASSPGFNREPNQPQHF

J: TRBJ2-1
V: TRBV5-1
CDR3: CASSFPGTGGYNEQFF

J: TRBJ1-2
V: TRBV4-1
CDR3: CASSQERRGTGQNYGYTF

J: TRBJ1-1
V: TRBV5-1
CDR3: CASSFGADTEAFF

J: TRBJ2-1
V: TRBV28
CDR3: CASSLSFGRVRSYNEQFF

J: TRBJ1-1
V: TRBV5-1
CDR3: CASSFQDRVNTEAFF

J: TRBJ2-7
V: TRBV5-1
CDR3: CASSFGPPRGYEQYF

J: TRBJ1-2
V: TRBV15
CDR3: CATSRDLETGANYGYTF

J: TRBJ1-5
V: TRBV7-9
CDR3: CASSLGGAGQPQHF

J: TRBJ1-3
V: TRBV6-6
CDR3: CASSQGDSTGNTIYF